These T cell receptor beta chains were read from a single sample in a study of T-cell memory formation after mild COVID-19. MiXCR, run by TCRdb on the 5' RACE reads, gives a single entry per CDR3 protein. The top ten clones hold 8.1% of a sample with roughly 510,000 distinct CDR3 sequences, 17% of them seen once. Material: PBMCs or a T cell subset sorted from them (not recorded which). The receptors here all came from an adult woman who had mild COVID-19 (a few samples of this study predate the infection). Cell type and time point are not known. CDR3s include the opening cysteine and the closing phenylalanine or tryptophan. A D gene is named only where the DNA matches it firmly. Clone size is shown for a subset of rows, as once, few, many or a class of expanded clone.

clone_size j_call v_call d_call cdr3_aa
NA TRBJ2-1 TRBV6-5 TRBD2 CASSYGLAGTNEQFF
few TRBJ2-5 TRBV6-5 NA CASSYTTGPKETQYF
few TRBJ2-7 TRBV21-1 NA CASTGTNYEQYF
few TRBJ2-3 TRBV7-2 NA CASSPARETDTQYF
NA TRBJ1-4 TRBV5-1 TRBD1 CASSGRDRANEKLFF
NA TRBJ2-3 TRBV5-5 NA CASRPGLQTSTDTQYF
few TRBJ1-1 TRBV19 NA CASSTGEGRLNTEAFF
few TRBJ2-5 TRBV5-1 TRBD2 CASSAAGTSQETQYF
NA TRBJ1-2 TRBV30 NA CAWSVRQHYGYTF
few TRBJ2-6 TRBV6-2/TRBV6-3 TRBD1 CASSYPRGRKTGANVLTF
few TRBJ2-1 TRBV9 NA CASSRTDSKYNEQFF
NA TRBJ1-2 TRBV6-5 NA CASRPRDNYGYTF
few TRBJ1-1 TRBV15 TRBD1 CATSRSPGQGEVEAFF
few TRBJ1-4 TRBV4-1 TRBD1 CASSRQGAGTNEKLFF
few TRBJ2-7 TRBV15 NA CATSKGLRQYEQYF
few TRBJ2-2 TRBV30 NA CAWSGAREGTGELFF
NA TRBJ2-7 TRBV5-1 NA CASSPGTGFRSEQYF
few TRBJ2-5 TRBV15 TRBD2 CATSRGPAGGQETQYF
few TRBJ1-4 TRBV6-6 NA CASSYSGDGEKLFF
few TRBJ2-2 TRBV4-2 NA CASSPGVGHTGELFF
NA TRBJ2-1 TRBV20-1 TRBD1 CSARPLRDTGTGGSEQFF
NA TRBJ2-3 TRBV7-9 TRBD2 CASSLEWTSDTDTQYF
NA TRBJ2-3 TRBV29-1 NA CSVEGESVDTQYF
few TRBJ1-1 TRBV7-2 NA CASSLAGPLTEAFF
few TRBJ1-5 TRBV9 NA CASSSTDKPQHF
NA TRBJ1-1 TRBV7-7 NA CASSLRVRDTEAFF
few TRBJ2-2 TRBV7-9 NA CASSGRRPGTGELFF
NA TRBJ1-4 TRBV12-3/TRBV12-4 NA CASTPSRTNEKLFF
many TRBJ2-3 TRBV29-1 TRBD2 CSAIGRGGSTDTQYF
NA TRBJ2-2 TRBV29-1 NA CSVEDNNPHTGELFF
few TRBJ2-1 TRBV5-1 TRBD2 CASSPRSGAYNEQFF
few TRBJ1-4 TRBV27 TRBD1 CASSFRGNNEKLFF
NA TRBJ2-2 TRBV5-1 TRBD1 CASSLDGTGVTGELFF
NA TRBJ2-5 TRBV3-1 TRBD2 CASSPRGSAGVETQYF
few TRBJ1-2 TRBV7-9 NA CASSLEGPLYGYTF
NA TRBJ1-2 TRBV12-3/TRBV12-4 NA CASSPPVKDGYTF
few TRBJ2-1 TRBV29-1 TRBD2 CSGSPSGSYNEQFF
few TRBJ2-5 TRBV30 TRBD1 CAWDGTGRPGHQETQYF
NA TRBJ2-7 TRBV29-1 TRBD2 CSVGGGLASTYEQYF
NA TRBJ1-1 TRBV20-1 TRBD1 CSANRGTMNTEAFF
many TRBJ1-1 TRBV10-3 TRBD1 CAISRQGARDGTEAFF
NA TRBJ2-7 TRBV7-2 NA CASSRVLSSVKYF
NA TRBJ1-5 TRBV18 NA CASSPREYSNQPQHF
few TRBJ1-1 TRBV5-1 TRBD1 CASSTGQGAAEAFF
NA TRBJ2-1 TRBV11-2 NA CASSSPRTRKQFF